Listed here are 20 T cell receptor beta chains from one sample, sequenced in a study of vaccination and CD4 T cells after COVID-19. Oncomine TCR Beta short-read sequencing was applied to DNA from cultured CD4+ T cells. TCRdb re-analysed the PCR reads in MiXCR, keeping a single row per CDR3 protein. The table records under 13,000 distinct CDR3 sequences, less than 30% of them present only once. These receptors' antigens are unknown. Described treatment: approximately 9-day PBMC culture with coronavirus spike peptide pools or control peptides (ViraFEST assay). The sequencing used CD4+ T cells from blood, cultured in vitro, collected after SARS-CoV-2 vaccination. The source of these receptors is a human donor who had recovered from COVID-19.

This clonotype was observed a handful of times. The chain has TRBV6-1 and TRBJ1-5, with 7 nucleotides matching TRBD1. V lost 6 bases, J lost 0 bases, and 5 bases stayed unmatched. This CDR3 has 15 residues. CDR1 is MNHNS and CDR2 is SASEGT in the germline V gene. The DNA of the CDR3 is TGTGCCAGCAGGCAACAGGGGAATAGCAATCAGCCCCAGCATTTT. Translated, it gives CASRQQGNSNQPQHF.

This clonotype appeared once. The chain is built from TRBV27 and TRBJ2-6; D call uncertain. V shed 6 bases and J shed 1 base, with 7 bases lying between them. Germline V gene data show CDR1 as MNHEY and CDR2 as SMNVEV (reference sequence). This CDR3 region has 14 residues. The CDR3 bases are TGTGCCAGCAGGGAAATTTCTGGGGCCAACGTCCTGACTTTC. Amino acids: CASREISGANVLTF. The variable domain in full, completed from reference TRBV27 and TRBJ2-6, reads EAQVTQNPRYLITVTGKKLTVTCSQNMNHEYMSWYRQDPGLGLRQIYYSMNVEVTDKGDVPEGYKVSRKEKRNFPLILESPSPNQTSLYFCASREISGANVLTFGAGSRLTVL.

This clonotype was detected only a few times. This chain links TRBV6-1 with TRBJ2-7; 12 bases are shared with TRBD1. The length of the CDR3 is 14 residues. The germline gives CDR1 MNHNS, CDR2 SASEGT. After removal of 7 bases from V and 3 bases from J, the junction contained 4 bases not matched to a gene. The CDR3 nucleotides read TGTGCCAGCATCCGGGACAGGGGGCTCTACGAGCAGTACTTC. This codes for CASIRDRGLYEQYF.

The V call is TRBV19, the J call TRBJ1-1, with D possibly TRBD1 on 5 matching bases. V gave up 2 bases and J gave up 5 bases, with 15 bases separating them. This CDR3 comprises 15 residues. CDR1 is LNHDA, CDR2 SQIVND, per germline (reference sequence). In nucleotides, the CDR3 is TGTGCCAGTAGTATACGGCGGGGGGTAGAAACTGAAGCTTTCTTT. It is translated as CASSIRRGVETEAFF.

This clonotype was counted between two and nine times. The gene calls are TRBV6-1 and TRBJ1-1; D possibly corresponds to TRBD1 (5 bases). CDR1 MNHNS and CDR2 SASEGT come from the germline V gene. V was shortened by 3 bases and J by 0 bases, with 20 bases between the two germline ends. The length of the CDR3 is 18 residues. Here the CDR3 reads CASSEGGHLRHMNTEAFF. In DNA, the CDR3 is TGTGCCAGCAGTGAGGGCGGACACTTACGCCACATGAACACTGAAGCTTTCTTT.

The chain joins TRBV4-1 to TRBJ1-1, with a possible D match to TRBD1 (5 bases). V lost 6 bases, J lost 3 bases, and 14 bases lay in between. In germline, CDR1 is MGHRA, CDR2 YSYEKL. The CDR3 contains 14 residues. The CDR3 DNA is TGCGCCAGCAGAACCCAGGGTTCCGACACTGAAGCTTTCTTT. Protein product: CASRTQGSDTEAFF.

The chain recombines TRBV28 with TRBJ1-2, with D perhaps matching TRBD1 (6 bases). The CDR3 has 13 residues. Germline CDR1 is MDHEN and CDR2 is SYDVKM. V was shortened by 8 bases and J by 4 bases, with 14 bases between the two germline ends. CDR3 DNA sequence: TGTGCCAGCCTCCGAGGGGGTCTCTATGGCTACACCTTC. Residues: CASLRGGLYGYTF.

J is TRBJ2-6 and V is TRBV27; 9 nucleotides align to TRBD1. Germline lookup yields CDR1 MNHEY and CDR2 SMNVEV (reference sequence). The length of the CDR3 is 19 residues. Unmatched junction bases numbered 9, after V lost 3 bases and J lost 0 bases. CDR3 DNA: TGTGCCAGCAGTTTGAAACTCGACAGGGGGAGCTCTGGGGCCAACGTCCTGACTTTC. This translates into CASSLKLDRGSSGANVLTF.

The V and J genes are TRBV28 and TRBJ2-7; 7 nucleotides agree with TRBD2. Germline-derived CDR1 and CDR2 are MDHEN and SYDVKM. The CDR3 sequence is 15 residues long. J gave up 0 bases and V 5 bases, and 7 bases lay outside the gene matches. The CDR3 reads CASSQGGASSYEQYF. CDR3 coding DNA: TGTGCCAGCAGTCAGGGAGGGGCCAGCTCCTACGAGCAGTACTTC. The whole variable domain, filled in from reference TRBV28 and TRBJ2-7, reads DVKVTQSSRYLVKRTGEKVFLECVQDMDHENMFWYRQDPGLGLRLIYFSYDVKMKEKGDIPEGYSVSREKKERFSLILESASTNQTSMYLCASSQGGASSYEQYFGPGTRLTVT.

Only a few counts were recorded for this clonotype. This chain joins TRBV29-1 and TRBJ2-5; TRBD2 matches at 12 bases. The CDR3 loop spans 14 amino acids. Germline assignment: CDR1 SQVTM and CDR2 ANQGSEA. J lost 1 base, V lost 7 bases, and 4 bases had no gene match. CDR3 nucleotides: TGCAGCGCCAGGACTAGCGGGGCCCAAGAGACCCAGTACTTC. Protein product: CSARTSGAQETQYF.

This clonotype has more than one count but fewer than ten. The chain links TRBV2 to TRBJ2-1; D uncertain. The germline V and J ends were trimmed by 4 bases and 3 bases, with 7 bases remaining between them. Germline lookup yields CDR1 SNHLY and CDR2 FYNNEI. This CDR3 is 13 amino acids long. This chain's CDR3 is CASSVGYYNEQFF. CDR3 nucleotide sequence: TGTGCCAGCAGTGTTGGGTACTACAATGAGCAGTTCTTC.

J is TRBJ2-4 and V is TRBV10-3; D uncertain. Germline CDR1 ENHRY, CDR2 SYGVKD. CDR3 length: 12 residues. Trimming left V 0 bases short and J 8 bases short, with 5 bases between. Here the CDR3 DNA reads TGTGCCATCAGTGAGTCCCGGGACATTCAGTACTTC. This encodes CAISESRDIQYF.

This clonotype is labeled as medium-sized (0.01 to 0.1%). This chain connects TRBV20-1 to TRBJ2-7, with D perhaps matching TRBD2 (6 bases). Between the trimmed V and J ends, which lost 3 bases and 6 bases, there was a span of 15 bases. This CDR3 region has 13 residues. The germline CDR1 and CDR2 sequences are DFQATT and SNEGSKA (reference sequence). The DNA for the CDR3 is TGCAGTGCTAGGTTCGGGACTTCGGGCGAGCAGTACTTC. It is translated as CSARFGTSGEQYF.

This clonotype was detected once. The rearrangement uses TRBV30 and TRBJ2-1; no reliable D call. Germline CDR1 GTSNPN, CDR2 SVGIG (reference sequence). The V end lost 2 bases, the J end lost 10 bases, and 9 bases lay between the germline ends. The CDR3 contains 11 residues. The CDR3 bases are TGTGCCTGGAGTAGGCTTTGGGAGCAGTTCTTC. It codes for CAWSRLWEQFF. The variable domain in full, with the rest retrieved from reference TRBV30 and TRBJ2-1, is SQTIHQWPATLVQPVGSPLSLECTVEGTSNPNLYWYRQAAGRGLQLLFYSVGIGQISSEVPQNLSASRPQDRQFILSSKKLLLSDSGFYLCAWSRLWEQFFGPGTRLTVL.

This clonotype has a handful of counts. The genes are TRBV28 and TRBJ1-2; D may be TRBD1 (6 bases). CDR3 length: 13 amino acids. CDR1 MDHEN and CDR2 SYDVKM come from the germline V gene. V shed 5 bases and J shed 1 base, with 8 bases lying between them. This chain's CDR3 is CASSTQGNYGYTF. The CDR3, as DNA: TGTGCCAGCAGTACACAGGGTAACTATGGCTACACCTTC.

The CDR3 sequence: CATSDPRGPGPDTQYF. The CDR3 coding sequence is TGTGCCACCAGTGATCCCAGGGGCCCCGGCCCAGATACGCAGTATTTT. V is TRBV24-1 and J is TRBJ2-3; D is possibly TRBD1 (6 bases). The germline CDR1 and CDR2 sequences are KGHDR and SFDVKD. V lost 3 bases and J lost 4, with 16 bases in between. The CDR3 is 16 residues long.

This clonotype is medium-sized in the sample. The chain employs TRBV20-1 and TRBJ1-2, with D maybe TRBD1 (5 bases). CDR3 length: 14 residues. Germline CDR1 is DFQATT and CDR2 is SNEGSKA (reference sequence). The V gene lost 6 bases and the J gene lost 7 bases, with 21 bases spanning the gap. The CDR3 sequence: CSATRLQVHGGYTF. The CDR3 nucleotides read TGCAGTGCCACCCGGCTACAGGTCCATGGTGGCTACACCTTC.

The genes are TRBV6-2 or TRBV6-3 and TRBJ2-3; D is undetermined. The CDR3 is 11 residues long. With 8 bases removed from V and 2 bases from J, the gap between germline ends came to 5 bases. Germline V CDR1 and CDR2: MNHEY, SVGEGT. CDR3 sequence: CASSDTDTQYF. The CDR3 DNA follows: TGTGCCAGCTCAGACACAGATACGCAGTATTTT.

The V call is TRBV11-2, the J call TRBJ2-7; D ambiguous. The V end was cut by 5 bases, the J end by 2 bases, with 13 bases between. The CDR3 runs 14 residues. CDR1 is SGHAT and CDR2 is FQNNGV in the germline V gene. CDR3 coding DNA: TGTGCCAGCAGCACCACCCTAGGAACCTACGAGCAGTACTTC. Its protein product is CASSTTLGTYEQYF.

The CDR3, as DNA: TGCAGTGCTAGATATCCTGGGGTTACTGAAGCTTTCTTT. Translating it yields CSARYPGVTEAFF. This chain uses TRBV20-1 with TRBJ1-1; D uncertain. Trimming shortened V by 2 bases and J by 5 bases, and 12 bases separated the two germline ends. The CDR3 is 13 residues long. CDR1 and CDR2 (germline): DFQATT, SNEGSKA (reference sequence).